This T cell receptor beta chain was sequenced for a study of blood T cell repertoires in COVID-19. Study information: Collection of acute and convalescent COVID-19 samples took place in the United States, Italy and Spain.

In its sample, this clone was seen a few times. Losses at the gene ends were 7 bases for V and 9 bases for J; bases not matched to a gene: 7. The CDR3 extends over 13 amino acids. Authors' methods: For nucleated cells, counts were estimated from reference gene primer amplification. Sequencing used immunoSEQ multiplex PCR; TCRdb keeps in-frame clones, though not all of them. From that table come the V and J calls and clone size; the DNA was used to work out D and trimming. The profile shows around 260,000 clones, about 88% of them singletons. The source is a man younger than 35 with active or convalescent COVID-19. The V call is TRBV12-3 or TRBV12-4, the J call TRBJ1-5; TRBD1 agrees at 9 bases. Sequenced sample: peripheral blood. The CDR3 reads CASTQQGALPQHF. The CDR3 DNA follows: TGTGCCAGCACCCAACAGGGGGCTCTGCCCCAGCATTTT.